Listed here are 5 T cell receptor beta chains from one sample, sequenced in a study of vaccination effects on CD4 cells after COVID-19. Sequencing was performed with immunoSEQ multiplex PCR; in TCRdb, only in-frame clones are kept and a portion is missing. This table has about 24,000 clones, about four fifths appearing once. Antigen-specific CD4+ T cells were expanded (with viral peptide pools) by the ViraFEST assay ahead of sequencing. Scientists isolated CD4+ T cells after a roughly ten-day culture period ended. It was two doses of either the BNT162b2 or mRNA-1273 vaccine that participants received. These TCRs are of unknown antigen specificity. Sequenced here: CD4+ T cells from PBMCs cultured with SARS-CoV-2 spike peptides, sampled after COVID-19 vaccination. These receptors originate from a human donor who received a COVID-19 vaccine. Some clones in this sample may be carry-over from other donors' samples.

This clone was recorded only once. The V gene is TRBV24-1, the J gene TRBJ1-4; D gene uncertain. The CDR3 runs 11 residues. CDR1 is KGHDR and CDR2 is SFDVKD in the germline V gene. Trimming took off 3 bases at V and 5 bases at J, with 0 bases between the two ends. The CDR3 DNA reads TGTGCCACCAGTGATAATGAAAAACTGTTTTTT. Translated: CATSDNEKLFF.

V gene TRBV12-5 combines with J gene TRBJ2-3, with D possibly being TRBD2 (6 bases). V lost 9 bases and J 4 bases, leaving 26 bases between the germline ends. Germline CDR1 and CDR2: LGHNT and FRNRAP. The CDR3 runs to 17 residues. The CDR3 DNA sequence: TGTGCTAGCCAGGGCGGCGTACGCGAGAGGAGGGCAGATACGCAGTATTTT. Its protein is CASQGGVRERRADTQYF.

The chain uses TRBV3-1 (or the pseudogene TRBV3-2) and TRBJ2-7; D is undetermined. Trimming shortened V by 4 bases and J by 1 base, and 11 bases separated the two germline ends. This CDR3 region has 14 residues. The germline gives CDR1 LGHDT, CDR2 YNNKEL (reference sequence). The CDR3 loop reads CASSPRARSYEQYV. The CDR3 region has the DNA TGTGCCAGCAGCCCAAGGGCCCGATCCTACGAGCAGTACGTC.

This clone was counted only a few times. The rearrangement joins TRBV7-8 to TRBJ2-7, with 7 bases fitting TRBD1. Germline values: CDR1 SGHVS, CDR2 FQNEAQ. The CDR3 totals 14 residues. The J segment lost 6 bases and the V segment lost 2 bases, leaving 7 bases of the junction unmatched. In DNA, the CDR3 is TGTGCCAGCAGCTTACAGACAGGGTCGACCGAGCAGTACGTC. Translation gives CASSLQTGSTEQYV.

This chain joins TRBV5-5 and TRBJ2-3; D possibly corresponds to TRBD1 (6 bases). The CDR3 is 12 amino acids. Between the trimmed V and J ends, which lost 9 bases and 4 bases, there was a span of 12 bases. Germline CDR1 and CDR2: SGHKS and YYEKEE (reference sequence). The CDR3 DNA reads as TGTGCCACCCAGGGGAGCGCAGATACGCAGTATTTT. Translation gives CATQGSADTQYF.